A single sample gave rise to the 8 T cell receptor beta chains below, sequenced in a study of T cells in pancreatic ductal adenocarcinoma. The method was immunoSEQ multiplex PCR; TCRdb's version includes in-frame clones alone and lacks a portion of them. The table lists 4,500 or so clones, 88% of them singletons. Surgery without prior neoadjuvant therapy was the treatment of the selected pancreatic ductal adenocarcinoma patients. The sequencing input was pancreatic tumor tissue. These receptors were obtained from a human donor with pancreatic ductal adenocarcinoma.

This chain uses TRBV19 with TRBJ2-5; TRBD1 aligns across 8 bases. The germline CDR1 and CDR2 sequences are LNHDA and SQIVND (reference sequence). J was trimmed by 2 bases and V by 8 bases; bases with no gene match: 4. CDR3 size: 13 residues. As DNA, the CDR3 is TGTGCCAGTTCACAGGGGGATCAAGAGACCCAGTACTTC. Translating it yields CASSQGDQETQYF. The entire variable domain, with the rest obtained from reference TRBV19 and TRBJ2-5, is as follows: DGGITQSPKYLFRKEGQNVTLSCEQNLNHDAMYWYRQDPGQGLRLIYYSQIVNDFQKGDIAEGYSVSREKKESFPLTVTSAQKNPTAFYLCASSQGDQETQYFGPGTRLLVL.

CDR3 protein: CASSLGRGTQYF. CDR3 nucleotides: TGTGCCAGCAGCCTGGGACGGGGGACCCAGTACTTC. The chain carries TRBV7-9 and TRBJ2-5; perhaps D is TRBD1 or TRBD2 (5 bases each). This CDR3 spans 12 amino acids. Trimming removed 5 bases at V and 7 bases at J, with 11 bases between. Germline V CDR1 and CDR2: SEHNR, FQNEAQ (reference sequence).

The J gene is TRBJ1-3, the V gene TRBV6-6; 7 positions agree with TRBD1. J was trimmed by 0 bases and V by 7 bases; bases with no gene match: 9. CDR3 length equals 16 residues. CDR1 is MNHNY and CDR2 is SVGAGI in the germline V gene (reference sequence). CDR3 nucleotides: TGTGCCAGCAACCACCTTTACAGGGGCTCTGGAAACACCATATATTTT. This sequence encodes CASNHLYRGSGNTIYF.

This chain joins TRBV11-2 and TRBJ1-1; D not resolved. CDR1 and CDR2 from the germline V gene are SGHAT and FQNNGV. There are 13 residues in the CDR3. V was shortened by 5 bases and J by 7 bases, with 14 bases between the two germline ends. This CDR3 reads CASSNIMAGEAFF. CDR3 nucleotide sequence: TGTGCCAGCAGCAATATTATGGCTGGTGAAGCTTTCTTT.

The chain links TRBV5-1 to TRBJ2-1, with D possibly TRBD2 on 6 matching bases. Germline CDR1 SGHRS, CDR2 YFSETQ. Trimming cost V 3 bases and J 4 bases, with 20 bases left between them. The CDR3 length is 17 residues. This chain's CDR3 is CASSWGSRQRGYNEQFF. Written as DNA, the CDR3 is TGCGCCAGCAGCTGGGGGTCGCGTCAACGGGGGTACAATGAGCAGTTCTTC.

The chain carries TRBV6-5 and TRBJ2-1; D is undetermined. The CDR3 is made up of 13 amino acids. From germline, CDR1 is MNHEY and CDR2 SVGAGI. Trimming pared 6 bases from V and 8 bases from J, leaving 14 bases between. CDR3 in DNA: TGTGCCAGCAGCCCGTGGTCCCACGATGAGCAGTTCTTC. This codes for CASSPWSHDEQFF.

In its sample, this clone was seen a few times. The chain combines TRBV19 with TRBJ2-1; 10 positions agree with TRBD2. The V segment lost 4 bases and the J segment 3 bases; nucleotides outside the gene matches: 3. The CDR3 totals 15 residues. Germline CDR1 is LNHDA and CDR2 is SQIVND (reference sequence). The CDR3 spells CASSRTSGDYNEQFF. As DNA, the CDR3 is TGTGCCAGTAGTAGGACTAGCGGAGACTACAATGAGCAGTTCTTC.

The chain combines TRBV10-3 with TRBJ2-3; 7 positions match TRBD1. This CDR3 has 17 amino acids. Germline trimming cut 2 bases from V and 2 bases from J; bases unmatched to any gene: 10. Germline CDR1 is ENHRY and CDR2 is SYGVKD. The chain's CDR3 is CAISEGQKGAITDTQYF. The CDR3 nucleotides read TGTGCCATCAGTGAGGGTCAAAAGGGGGCAATCACAGATACGCAGTATTTT.